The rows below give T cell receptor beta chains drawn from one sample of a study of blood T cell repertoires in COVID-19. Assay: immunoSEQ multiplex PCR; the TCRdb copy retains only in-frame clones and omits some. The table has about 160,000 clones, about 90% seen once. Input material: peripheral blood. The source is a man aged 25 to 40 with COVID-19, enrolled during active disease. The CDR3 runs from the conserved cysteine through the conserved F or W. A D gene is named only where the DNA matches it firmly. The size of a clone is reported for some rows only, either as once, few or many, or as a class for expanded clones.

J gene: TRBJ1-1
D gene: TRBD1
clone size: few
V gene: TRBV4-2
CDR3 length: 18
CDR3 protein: CASSPALVRGLVDTEAFF
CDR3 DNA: TGTGCCAGCAGCCCGGCTTTGGTCAGGGGGCTGGTTGACACTGAAGCTTTCTTT

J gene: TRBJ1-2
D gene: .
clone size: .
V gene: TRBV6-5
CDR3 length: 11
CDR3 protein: CASRRDYGYTF
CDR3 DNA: TGTGCCAGCAGGAGGGACTATGGCTACACCTTC

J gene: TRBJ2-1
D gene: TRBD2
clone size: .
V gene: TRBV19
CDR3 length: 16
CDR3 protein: CASSIESSGGYNEQFF
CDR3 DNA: TGTGCCAGTAGTATAGAGTCTAGCGGGGGTTACAATGAGCAGTTCTTC

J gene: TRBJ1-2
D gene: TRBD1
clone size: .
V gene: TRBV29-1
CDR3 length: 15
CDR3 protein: CSVDRGQGVIYGYTF
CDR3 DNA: TGCAGCGTTGACCGAGGGCAGGGGGTAATCTATGGCTACACCTTC

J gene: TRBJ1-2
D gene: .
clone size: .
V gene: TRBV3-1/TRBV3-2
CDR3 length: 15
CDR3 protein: CASSLAGVSGDGYTF
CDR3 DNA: TGTGCCAGCAGCCTCGCTGGGGTATCAGGGGATGGCTACACCTTC

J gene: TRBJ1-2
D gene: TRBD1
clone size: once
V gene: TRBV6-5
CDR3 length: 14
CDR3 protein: CASRKGGTGVGYTF
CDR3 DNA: TGTGCCAGCAGGAAGGGCGGGACAGGGGTCGGCTACACCTTC

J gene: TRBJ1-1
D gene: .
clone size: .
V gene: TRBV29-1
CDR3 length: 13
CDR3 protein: CSVELVLNTEAFF
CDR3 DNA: TGCAGCGTTGAGTTAGTCCTGAACACTGAAGCTTTCTTT

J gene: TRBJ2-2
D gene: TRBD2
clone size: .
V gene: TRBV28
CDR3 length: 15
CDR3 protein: CALGGGRADTGELFF
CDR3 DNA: TGTGCTCTGGGGGGCGGGAGGGCCGACACCGGGGAGCTGTTTTTT

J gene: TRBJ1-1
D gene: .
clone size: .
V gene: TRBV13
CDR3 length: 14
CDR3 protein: CASSLRGLLGEAFF
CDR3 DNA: TGTGCCAGCAGCTTACGAGGGTTATTAGGTGAAGCTTTCTTT

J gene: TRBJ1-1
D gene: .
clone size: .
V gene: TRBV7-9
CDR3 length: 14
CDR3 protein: CASSLGTQGTEAFF
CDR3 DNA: TGTGCCAGCAGCTTAGGAACCCAGGGAACTGAAGCTTTCTTT

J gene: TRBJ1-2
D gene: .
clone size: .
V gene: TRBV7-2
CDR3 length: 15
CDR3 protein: CASSLVRDPSYGYTF
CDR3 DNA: TGTGCCAGCAGCCTAGTCAGGGATCCCTCCTATGGCTACACCTTC